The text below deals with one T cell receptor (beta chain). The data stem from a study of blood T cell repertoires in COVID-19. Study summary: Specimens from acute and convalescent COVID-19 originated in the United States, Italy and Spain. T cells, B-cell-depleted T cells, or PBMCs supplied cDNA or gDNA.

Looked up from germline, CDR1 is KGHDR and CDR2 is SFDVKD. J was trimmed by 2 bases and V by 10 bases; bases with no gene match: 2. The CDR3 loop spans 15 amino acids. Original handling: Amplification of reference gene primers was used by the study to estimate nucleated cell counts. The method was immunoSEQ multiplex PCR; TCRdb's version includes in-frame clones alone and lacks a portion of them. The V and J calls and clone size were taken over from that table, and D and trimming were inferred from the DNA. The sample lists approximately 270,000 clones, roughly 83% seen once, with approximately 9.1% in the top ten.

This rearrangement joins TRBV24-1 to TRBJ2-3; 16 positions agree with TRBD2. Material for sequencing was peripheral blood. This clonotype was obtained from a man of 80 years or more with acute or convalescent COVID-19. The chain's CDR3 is CATGTSGRATDTQYF. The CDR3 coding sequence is TGTGCCACGGGGACTAGCGGGAGGGCCACAGATACGCAGTATTTT.